This T cell receptor (beta chain) is from a study of shared clonotypes between healthy human individuals. Germline CDR1 SGHAT, CDR2 FQNNGV. The CDR3 contains 15 residues. The V gene end was trimmed by 4 bases and the J gene end by 5 bases; junction bases not matched to a gene: 1. In the original workflow: For the immunoSEQ data, sequences were junction-only without quality scores, so filtering differed. Only in-frame clones appear in the TCRdb table, and some are missing; sequencing was by immunoSEQ multiplex PCR. V, J and clone size reflect that table, while D and trimming were determined from the DNA. The sample shows about 680,000 clones, around 72% of them seen only once. Broader study findings: Inspection by rarefaction showed sorted-subset sequencing to be incomplete despite large depth. Enrolling few donors narrowed the genetic and exposure-history diversity that was represented.

Remarks on this clone: Antigen: not known.

Sequencing input: memory CD4+ T cells sorted from blood. Regarding subset: CD45RA-negative fraction. This clonotype was obtained from a woman under 40 in good health. The V call is TRBV11-2, the J call TRBJ2-5, with TRBD2 matching over 16 bases. This CDR3 is CASSSGLAGGETQYF. The CDR3 coding sequence is TGTGCCAGCAGCTCGGGACTAGCGGGAGGGGAGACCCAGTACTTC.